What follows are 2 T cell receptor beta chains derived from one specimen sequenced in a study of shared clonotypes between healthy human individuals. The table came from immunoSEQ multiplex PCR; TCRdb's copy has only in-frame clones and leaves some out. The sample shows 700,000 to 950,000 clones, about 96% of them seen only once. Naive CD8 cells comprised CD45RO-negative, CCR7-positively selected cells, excluding terminally differentiated effector memory CD45RA+ cells. The sequenced material came from naive CD8+ T cells sorted from blood. The receptor set was obtained from a man between 25 and 39 years old in good health.

As regards this clone: This same CDR3 is encoded by further DNA sequences in the sample. This rearrangement joins TRBV5-4 to TRBJ2-7; possible D gene TRBD1, 6 bases. V was trimmed by 2 bases and J by 2 bases, leaving 8 bases between them. The germline V gene encodes CDR1 SGHNT and CDR2 YYREEE (reference sequence). This CDR3 contains 13 residues. The CDR3 sequence: CASSLPGAYEQYF. DNA for the CDR3: TGTGCCAGCAGCTTACCAGGGGCCTACGAGCAGTACTTC.

This clone was found once. The chain combines TRBV4-2 with TRBJ2-5, with 14 bases that match TRBD2. V trimming: 4 bases; J trimming: 4 bases; junction bases outside the gene matches: 2. Germline CDR1 LGHNA, CDR2 YNFKEQ. The CDR3 is made up of 15 amino acids. Written as DNA, the CDR3 is TGTGCCAGCAGCCCGACTAGCGGGAGGGGAGAGACCCAGTACTTC. This encodes CASSPTSGRGETQYF.